What follows are 6 T cell receptor beta chains derived from one specimen sequenced in a study of Graves' ophthalmopathy and Graves' hyperthyroidism. The study amplified TCR beta CDR3 regions using RNA transcripts. The authors performed first-round RT-PCR with HTBI primers and then a second-round multiplex PCR. TCRdb recomputed calls from the multiplex PCR reads with MiXCR, one row per CDR3 protein. Of about 1.2 million distinct CDR3 sequences detected, 35% to 40% appear once; the ten largest clones hold 8.5% to 14%. The sample consisted of peripheral blood or thyroid tissue (not recorded which). Every receptor here comes from an adult man with Graves' hyperthyroidism.

The genes are TRBV29-1 and TRBJ1-2; TRBD1 might be the D (5 bases). The CDR3 is made up of 17 amino acids. V lost 6 bases and J lost 1, with 24 bases in between. CDR1 and CDR2 from the germline V gene are SQVTM and ANQGSEA. The chain's CDR3 is CSVGTGPTGEHNYGYTF. The CDR3 bases are TGCAGCGTAGGGACGGGACCCACCGGGGAGCATAACTATGGCTACACCTTC.

The chain combines TRBV12-3 or TRBV12-4 with TRBJ2-7, with 7 bases that match TRBD1. CDR3 length: 14 residues. The trim removed 5 bases at V and 2 bases at J, leaving 6 bases unmatched. The CDR3 sequence is CASSLSTGTYEQYF. Written as DNA, the CDR3 is TGTGCCAGCAGTCTCTCGACAGGGACCTACGAGCAGTACTTC.

This clonotype was detected many times. The chain has TRBV6-4 and TRBJ2-5; D possibly corresponds to TRBD1 (8 bases). The CDR3 has 16 residues. Germline lookup yields CDR1 MRHNA and CDR2 SNTAGT. V shed 5 bases and J shed 5 bases, with 21 bases lying between them. CDR3 nucleotides: TGTGCCAGCAGTCAAAGACTAGCCTCAGGGGGCGAGACCCAGTACTTC. Encoded protein: CASSQRLASGGETQYF.

This chain links TRBV29-1 with TRBJ1-2; no reliable D call. With 8 bases removed from V and 4 bases from J, the gap between germline ends came to 11 bases. CDR1 is SQVTM, CDR2 ANQGSEA, per germline. The CDR3 is 11 residues long. The CDR3 sequence: CSLGQLYGYTF. The CDR3 nucleotides read TGCAGCTTAGGGCAGCTCTATGGCTACACCTTC. Using reference TRBV29-1 and TRBJ1-2 for the parts outside the CDR3, the full variable domain is SAVISQKPSRDICQRGTSLTIQCQVDSQVTMMFWYRQQPGQSLTLIATANQGSEATYESGFVIDKFPISRPNLTFSTLTVSNMSPEDSSIYLCSLGQLYGYTFGSGTRLTVV.

This clonotype has only a few counts. The chain joins TRBV5-8 to TRBJ2-2, with a tentative D call TRBD1 (5 bases). The CDR3 totals 15 residues. The V gene lost 2 bases and the J gene lost 5 bases, with 13 bases spanning the gap. CDR1 and CDR2 (germline): SGHTS, YDEGEE. The CDR3 here is CASSLWTRVTGELFF. DNA of the CDR3: TGTGCCAGCAGCTTATGGACCAGGGTGACCGGGGAGCTGTTTTTT.

This clonotype was detected only a few times. The J gene is TRBJ1-1, the V gene TRBV13; D not certain. There are 14 residues in the CDR3. Trimming took 6 bases from V and 1 from J, leaving 12 bases between them. Per the germline V gene, CDR1 is PRHDT and CDR2 is FYEKMQ (reference sequence). In nucleotides, the CDR3 is TGTGCCAGCAGTTTTCGGCAGCCGAACACTGAAGCTTTCTTT. Its translation is CASSFRQPNTEAFF. Variable domain in full (rest from reference TRBV13 and TRBJ1-1): AAGVIQSPRHLIKEKRETATLKCYPIPRHDTVYWYQQGPGQDPQFLISFYEKMQSDKGSIPDRFSAQQFSDYHSELNMSSLELGDSALYFCASSFRQPNTEAFFGQGTRLTVV.